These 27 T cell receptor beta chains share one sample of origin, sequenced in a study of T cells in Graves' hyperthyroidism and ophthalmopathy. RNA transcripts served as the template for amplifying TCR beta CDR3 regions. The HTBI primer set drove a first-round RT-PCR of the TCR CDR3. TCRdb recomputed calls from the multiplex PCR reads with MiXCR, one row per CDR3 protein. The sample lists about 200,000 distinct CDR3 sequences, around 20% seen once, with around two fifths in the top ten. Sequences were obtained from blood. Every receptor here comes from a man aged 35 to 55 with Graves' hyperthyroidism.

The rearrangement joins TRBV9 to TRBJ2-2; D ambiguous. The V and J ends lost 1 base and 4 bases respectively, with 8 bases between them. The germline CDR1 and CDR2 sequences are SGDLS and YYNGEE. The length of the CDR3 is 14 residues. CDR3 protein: CASSVIGSTGELFF. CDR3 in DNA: TGTGCCAGCAGCGTAATAGGATCCACCGGGGAGCTGTTTTTT.

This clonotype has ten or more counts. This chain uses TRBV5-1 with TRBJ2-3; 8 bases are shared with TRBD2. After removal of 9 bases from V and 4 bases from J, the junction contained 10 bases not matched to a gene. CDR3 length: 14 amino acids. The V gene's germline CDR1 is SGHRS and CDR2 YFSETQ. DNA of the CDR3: TGCGCCATGACCGGGGGGGCGCCGGCAGATACGCAGTATTTT. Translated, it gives CAMTGGAPADTQYF.

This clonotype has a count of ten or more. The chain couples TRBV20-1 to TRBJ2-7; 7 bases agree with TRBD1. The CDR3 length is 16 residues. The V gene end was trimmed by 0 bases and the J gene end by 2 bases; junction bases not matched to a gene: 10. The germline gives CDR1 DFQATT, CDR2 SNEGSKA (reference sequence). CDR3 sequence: CSARDPYGTDPYEQYF. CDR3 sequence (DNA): TGCAGTGCTAGAGATCCGTATGGGACAGATCCCTACGAGCAGTACTTC.

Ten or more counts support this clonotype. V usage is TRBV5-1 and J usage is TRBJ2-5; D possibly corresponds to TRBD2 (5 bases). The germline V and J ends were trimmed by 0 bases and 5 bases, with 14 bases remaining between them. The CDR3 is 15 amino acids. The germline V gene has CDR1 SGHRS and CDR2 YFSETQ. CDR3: CASSLELGSRETQYF. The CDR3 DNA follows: TGCGCCAGCAGCTTGGAACTAGGATCTAGGGAGACCCAGTACTTC.

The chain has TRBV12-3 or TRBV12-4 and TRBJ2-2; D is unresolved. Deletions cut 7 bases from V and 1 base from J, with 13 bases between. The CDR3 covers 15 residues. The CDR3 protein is CASIVSAGNTGELFF. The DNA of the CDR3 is TGTGCCAGCATCGTTTCCGCAGGGAACACCGGGGAGCTGTTTTTT.

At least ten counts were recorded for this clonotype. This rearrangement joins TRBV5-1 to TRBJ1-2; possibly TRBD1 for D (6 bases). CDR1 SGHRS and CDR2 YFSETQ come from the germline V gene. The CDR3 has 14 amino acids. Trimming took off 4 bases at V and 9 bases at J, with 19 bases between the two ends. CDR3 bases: TGCGCCAGCAGCGTAATGGGACAACAAAGGAGCTACACCTTC. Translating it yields CASSVMGQQRSYTF. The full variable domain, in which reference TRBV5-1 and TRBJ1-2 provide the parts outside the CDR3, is KAGVTQTPRYLIKTRGQQVTLSCSPISGHRSVSWYQQTPGQGLQFLFEYFSETQRNKGNFPGRFSGRQFSNSRSEMNVSTLELGDSALYLCASSVMGQQRSYTFGSGTRLTVV.

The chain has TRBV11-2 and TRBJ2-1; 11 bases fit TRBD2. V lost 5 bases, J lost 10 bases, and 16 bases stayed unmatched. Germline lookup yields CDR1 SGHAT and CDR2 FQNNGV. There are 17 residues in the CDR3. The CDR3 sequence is CASSPLRGGTSGEEQFF. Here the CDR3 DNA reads TGTGCCAGCAGCCCCCTTAGGGGGGGGACTAGCGGCGAGGAGCAGTTCTTC.

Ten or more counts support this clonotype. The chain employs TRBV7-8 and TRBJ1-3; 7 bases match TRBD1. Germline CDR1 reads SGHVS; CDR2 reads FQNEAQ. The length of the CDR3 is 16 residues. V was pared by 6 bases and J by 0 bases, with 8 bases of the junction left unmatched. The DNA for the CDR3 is TGTGCCAGCAGTCATCGTCGGGACAGCTCTGGAAACACCATATATTTT. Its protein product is CASSHRRDSSGNTIYF.

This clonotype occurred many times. The CDR3 protein is CASSKDNQETQYF. The CDR3 nucleotides read TGTGCCAGCTCAAAGGACAATCAAGAGACCCAGTACTTC. V gene TRBV18 combines with J gene TRBJ2-5; perhaps TRBD1 as D (5 bases). Germline CDR1 KGHSH, CDR2 LQKENI. V lost 5 bases, J lost 2 bases, and 9 bases lay in between. The CDR3 has 13 amino acids.

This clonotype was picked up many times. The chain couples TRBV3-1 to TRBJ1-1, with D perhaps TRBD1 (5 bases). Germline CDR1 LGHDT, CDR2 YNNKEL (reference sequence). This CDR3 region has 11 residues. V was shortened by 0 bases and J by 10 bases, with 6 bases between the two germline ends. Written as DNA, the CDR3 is TGTGCCAGCAGCCAAGATCAGGGAGCTTTCTTT. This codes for CASSQDQGAFF.

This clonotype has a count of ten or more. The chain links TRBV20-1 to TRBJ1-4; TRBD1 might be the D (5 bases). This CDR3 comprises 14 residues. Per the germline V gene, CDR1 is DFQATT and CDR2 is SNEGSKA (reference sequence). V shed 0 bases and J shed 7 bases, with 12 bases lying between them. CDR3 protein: CSARDPAGTEKLFF. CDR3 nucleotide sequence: TGCAGTGCTAGAGACCCTGCGGGGACTGAAAAACTGTTTTTT.

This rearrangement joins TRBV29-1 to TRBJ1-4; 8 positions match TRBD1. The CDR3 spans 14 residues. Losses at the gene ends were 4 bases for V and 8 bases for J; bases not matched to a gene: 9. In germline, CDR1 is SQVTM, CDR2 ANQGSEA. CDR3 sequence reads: CSVASGGVGEKLFF. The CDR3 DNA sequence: TGCAGCGTTGCGTCAGGGGGCGTAGGGGAAAAACTGTTTTTT.

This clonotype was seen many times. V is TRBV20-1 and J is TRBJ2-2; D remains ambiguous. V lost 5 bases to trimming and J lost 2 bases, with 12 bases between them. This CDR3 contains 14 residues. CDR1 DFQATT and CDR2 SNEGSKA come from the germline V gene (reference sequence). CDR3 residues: CSAQVWDNTGELFF. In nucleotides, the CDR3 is TGCAGTGCTCAGGTCTGGGATAACACCGGGGAGCTGTTTTTT.

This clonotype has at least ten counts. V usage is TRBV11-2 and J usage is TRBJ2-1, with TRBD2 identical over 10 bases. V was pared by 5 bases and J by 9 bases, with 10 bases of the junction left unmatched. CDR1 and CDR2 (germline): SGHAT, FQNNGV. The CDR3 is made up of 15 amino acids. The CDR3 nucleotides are TGTGCCAGCAGCAATCTAGCGGGGGCCCAGTCTGAGCAGTTCTTC. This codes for CASSNLAGAQSEQFF.

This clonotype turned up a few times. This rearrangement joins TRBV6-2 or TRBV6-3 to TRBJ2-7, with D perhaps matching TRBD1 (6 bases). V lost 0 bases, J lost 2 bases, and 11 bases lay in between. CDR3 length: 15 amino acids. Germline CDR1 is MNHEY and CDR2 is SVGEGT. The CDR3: CASSYSGTLTYEQYF. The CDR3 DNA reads TGTGCCAGCAGTTACTCCGGGACATTGACCTACGAGCAGTACTTC.

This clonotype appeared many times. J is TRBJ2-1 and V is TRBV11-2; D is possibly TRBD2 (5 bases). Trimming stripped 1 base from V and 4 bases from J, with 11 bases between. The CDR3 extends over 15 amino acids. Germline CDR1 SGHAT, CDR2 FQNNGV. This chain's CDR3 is CASSLGSSSYNEQFF. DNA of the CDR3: TGTGCCAGCAGCTTAGGGTCTAGCTCGTACAATGAGCAGTTCTTC.

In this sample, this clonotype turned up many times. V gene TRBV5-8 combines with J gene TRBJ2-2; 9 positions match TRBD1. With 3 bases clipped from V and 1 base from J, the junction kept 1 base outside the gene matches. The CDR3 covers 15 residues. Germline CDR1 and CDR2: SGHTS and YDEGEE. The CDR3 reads CASSSGQGNTGELFF. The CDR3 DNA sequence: TGTGCCAGCAGCTCGGGACAGGGGAACACCGGGGAGCTGTTTTTT.

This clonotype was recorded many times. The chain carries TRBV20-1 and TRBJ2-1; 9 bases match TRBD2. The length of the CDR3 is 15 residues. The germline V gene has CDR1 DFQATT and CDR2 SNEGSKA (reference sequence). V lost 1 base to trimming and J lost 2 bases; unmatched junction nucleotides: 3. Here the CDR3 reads CSARASSGAYNEQFF. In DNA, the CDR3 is TGCAGTGCTAGAGCGTCTAGCGGGGCCTACAATGAGCAGTTCTTC.

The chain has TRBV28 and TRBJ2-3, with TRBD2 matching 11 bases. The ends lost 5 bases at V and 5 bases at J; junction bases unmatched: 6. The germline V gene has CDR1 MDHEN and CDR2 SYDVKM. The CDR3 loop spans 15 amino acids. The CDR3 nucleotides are TGTGCCAGCAGTCCAATAGCGGGGGGGCAAGATACGCAGTATTTT. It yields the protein CASSPIAGGQDTQYF.

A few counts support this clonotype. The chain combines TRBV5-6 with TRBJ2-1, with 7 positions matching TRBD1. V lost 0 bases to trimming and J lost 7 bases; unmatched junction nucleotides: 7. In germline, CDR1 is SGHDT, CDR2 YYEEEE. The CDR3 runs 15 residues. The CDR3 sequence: CASSLATGFRNEQFF. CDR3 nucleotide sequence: TGTGCCAGCAGCTTGGCGACAGGGTTTCGGAATGAGCAGTTCTTC.

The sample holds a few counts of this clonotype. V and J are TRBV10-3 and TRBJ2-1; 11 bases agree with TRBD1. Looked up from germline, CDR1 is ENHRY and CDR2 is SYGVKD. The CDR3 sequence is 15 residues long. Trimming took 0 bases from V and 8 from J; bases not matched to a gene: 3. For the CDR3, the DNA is TGTGCCATCAGTGAGTCCGGGACAGGGGGGGATGAGCAGTTCTTC. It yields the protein CAISESGTGGDEQFF.

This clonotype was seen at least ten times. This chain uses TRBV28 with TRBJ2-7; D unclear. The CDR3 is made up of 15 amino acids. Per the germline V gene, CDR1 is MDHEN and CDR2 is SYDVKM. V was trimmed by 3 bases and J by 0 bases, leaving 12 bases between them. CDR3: CASSFITISSYEQYF. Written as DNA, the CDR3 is TGTGCCAGCAGTTTCATCACGATCAGCTCCTACGAGCAGTACTTC.

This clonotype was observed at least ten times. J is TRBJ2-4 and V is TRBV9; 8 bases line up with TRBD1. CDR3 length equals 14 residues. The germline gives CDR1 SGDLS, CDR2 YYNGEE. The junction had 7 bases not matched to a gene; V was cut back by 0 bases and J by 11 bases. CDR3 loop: CASSVGTGNLLQYF. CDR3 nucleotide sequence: TGTGCCAGCAGCGTAGGGACAGGGAACCTCCTTCAGTACTTC.

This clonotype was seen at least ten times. The CDR3 DNA follows: TGCAGTGCTAGAGATAAAGTTTCGACAGACTACAATGAGCAGTTCTTC. Protein: CSARDKVSTDYNEQFF. The genes are TRBV20-1 and TRBJ2-1; D perhaps matches TRBD1 (5 bases). Trimming cost V 0 bases and J 3 bases, with 15 bases left between them. Germline-derived CDR1 and CDR2 are DFQATT and SNEGSKA (reference sequence). The CDR3 contains 16 residues.

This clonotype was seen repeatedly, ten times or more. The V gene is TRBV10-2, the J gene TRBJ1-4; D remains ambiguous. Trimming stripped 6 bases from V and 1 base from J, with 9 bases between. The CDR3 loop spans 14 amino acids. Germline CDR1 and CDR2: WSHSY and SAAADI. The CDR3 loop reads CASRNPGTNEKLFF. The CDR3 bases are TGCGCCAGCAGGAATCCTGGAACTAATGAAAAACTGTTTTTT.

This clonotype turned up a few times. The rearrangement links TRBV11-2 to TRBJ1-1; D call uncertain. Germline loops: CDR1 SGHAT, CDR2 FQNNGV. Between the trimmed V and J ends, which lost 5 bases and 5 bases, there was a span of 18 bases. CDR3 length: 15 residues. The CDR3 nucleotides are TGTGCCAGCAGCCCCTCAATATTTCGGGAAACTGAAGCTTTCTTT. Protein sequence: CASSPSIFRETEAFF.

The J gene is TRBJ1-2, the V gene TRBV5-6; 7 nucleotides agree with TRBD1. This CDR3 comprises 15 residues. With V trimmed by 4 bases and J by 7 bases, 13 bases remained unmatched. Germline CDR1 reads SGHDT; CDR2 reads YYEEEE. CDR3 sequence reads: CASSNWLTGLSGYTF. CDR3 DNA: TGTGCCAGCAGCAACTGGTTGACAGGGCTGAGTGGCTACACCTTC.